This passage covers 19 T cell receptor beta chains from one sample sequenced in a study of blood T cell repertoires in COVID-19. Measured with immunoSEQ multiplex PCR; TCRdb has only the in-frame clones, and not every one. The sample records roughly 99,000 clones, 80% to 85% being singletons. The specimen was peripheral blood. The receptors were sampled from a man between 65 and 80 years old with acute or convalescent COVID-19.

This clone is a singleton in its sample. CDR3 amino acids: CASSLARGAFGVDYGYTF. Written as DNA, the CDR3 is TGTGCCAGCAGCTTGGCCAGGGGGGCCTTTGGGGTGGACTATGGCTACACCTTC. The chain joins TRBV5-8 to TRBJ1-2; 7 bases align to TRBD1. The CDR3 totals 18 residues. CDR1 SGHTS and CDR2 YDEGEE come from the germline V gene. J lost 3 bases, V lost 0 bases, and 14 bases had no gene match.

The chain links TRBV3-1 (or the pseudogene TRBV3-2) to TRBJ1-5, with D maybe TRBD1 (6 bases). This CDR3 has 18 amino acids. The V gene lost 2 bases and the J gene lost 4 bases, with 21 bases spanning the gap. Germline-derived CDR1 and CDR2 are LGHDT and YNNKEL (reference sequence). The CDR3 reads CASSQWELGTRLNQPQHF. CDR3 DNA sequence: TGTGCCAGCAGCCAATGGGAGCTCGGGACACGATTAAATCAGCCCCAGCATTTT.

CDR3 protein: CASSQRGWPDTQYF. Written as DNA, the CDR3 is TGTGCCAGCAGCCAAAGGGGCTGGCCAGATACGCAGTATTTT. The chain employs TRBV3-1 (or the pseudogene TRBV3-2) and TRBJ2-3; D possibly corresponds to TRBD1 (5 bases). This CDR3 is built from 14 residues. The V end was cut by 2 bases, the J end by 4 bases, with 10 bases between. CDR1 LGHDT and CDR2 YNNKEL come from the germline V gene (reference sequence).

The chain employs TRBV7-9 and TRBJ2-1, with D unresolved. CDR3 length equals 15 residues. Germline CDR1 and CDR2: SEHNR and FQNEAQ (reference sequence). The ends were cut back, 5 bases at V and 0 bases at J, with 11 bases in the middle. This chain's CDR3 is CASSPDTSSYNEQFF. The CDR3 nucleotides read TGTGCCAGCAGCCCAGACACAAGCTCCTACAATGAGCAGTTCTTC. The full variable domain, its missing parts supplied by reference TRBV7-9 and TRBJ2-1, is DTGVSQNPRHKITKRGQNVTFRCDPISEHNRLYWYRQTLGQGPEFLTYFQNEAQLEKSRLLSDRFSAERPKGSFSTLEIQRTEQGDSAMYLCASSPDTSSYNEQFFGPGTRLTVL.

CDR3 loop: CASSQGTSGGTDTQYF. For the CDR3, the DNA is TGTGCCAGCAGCCAAGGGACTAGCGGGGGCACAGATACGCAGTATTTT. The V gene is TRBV14, the J gene TRBJ2-3; 12 nucleotides match TRBD2. Germline V CDR1 and CDR2: SGHDN, FVKESK. The CDR3 has 16 amino acids. J was trimmed by 1 base and V by 1 base; bases with no gene match: 0.

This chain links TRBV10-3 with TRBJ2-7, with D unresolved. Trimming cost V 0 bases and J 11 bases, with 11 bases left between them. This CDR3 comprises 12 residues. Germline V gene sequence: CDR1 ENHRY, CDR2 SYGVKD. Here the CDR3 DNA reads TGTGCCATCAGTGAGTCGCTGGGCGTCGAGTACTTC. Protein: CAISESLGVEYF.

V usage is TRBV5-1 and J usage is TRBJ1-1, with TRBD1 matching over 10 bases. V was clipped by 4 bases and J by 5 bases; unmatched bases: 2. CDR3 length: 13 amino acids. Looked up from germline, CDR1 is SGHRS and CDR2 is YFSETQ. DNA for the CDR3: TGCGCCAGCAGCCGGGGACAGGGGACTGAAGCTTTCTTT. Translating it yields CASSRGQGTEAFF.

The CDR3 region is CASSIAGETQYF. The CDR3 nucleotides read TGTGCCAGTAGTATAGCGGGAGAGACCCAGTACTTC. The chain employs TRBV19 and TRBJ2-5; D ambiguous. With 1 base removed from V and 4 bases from J, the gap between germline ends came to 4 bases. This CDR3 is 12 amino acids long. Germline assignment: CDR1 LNHDA and CDR2 SQIVND (reference sequence).

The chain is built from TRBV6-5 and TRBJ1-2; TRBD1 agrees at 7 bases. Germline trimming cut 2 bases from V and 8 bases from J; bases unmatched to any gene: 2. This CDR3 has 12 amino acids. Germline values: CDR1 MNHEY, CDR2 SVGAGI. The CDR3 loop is CASSYPGGGYTF. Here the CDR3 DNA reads TGTGCCAGCAGTTACCCAGGGGGGGGCTACACCTTC.

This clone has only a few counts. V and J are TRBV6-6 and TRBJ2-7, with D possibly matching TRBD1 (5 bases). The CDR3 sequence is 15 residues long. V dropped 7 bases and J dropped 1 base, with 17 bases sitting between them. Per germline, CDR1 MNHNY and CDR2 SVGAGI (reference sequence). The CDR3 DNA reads TGTGCCAGCAAATCGATGGACATAGCTTCCTACGAGCAGTACTTC. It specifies CASKSMDIASYEQYF.

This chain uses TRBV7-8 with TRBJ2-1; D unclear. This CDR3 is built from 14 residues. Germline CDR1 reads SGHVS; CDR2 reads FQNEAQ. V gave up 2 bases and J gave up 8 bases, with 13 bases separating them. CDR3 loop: CASSLRLQADEQFF. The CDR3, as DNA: TGTGCCAGCAGCTTAAGGCTTCAGGCCGATGAGCAGTTCTTC.

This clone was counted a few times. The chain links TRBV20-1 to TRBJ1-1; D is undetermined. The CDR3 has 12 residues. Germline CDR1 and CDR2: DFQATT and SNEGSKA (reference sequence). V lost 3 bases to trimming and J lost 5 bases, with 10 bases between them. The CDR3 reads CSASYRRTEAFF. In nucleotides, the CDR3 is TGCAGTGCTAGTTACCGTCGGACTGAAGCTTTCTTT.

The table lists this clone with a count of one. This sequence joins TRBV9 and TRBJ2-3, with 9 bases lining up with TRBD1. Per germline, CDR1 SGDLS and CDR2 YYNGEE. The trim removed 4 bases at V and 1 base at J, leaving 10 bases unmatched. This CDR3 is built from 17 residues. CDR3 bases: TGTGCCAGCAGCCTCCGGGGACAGGGTCTTGGCACAGATACGCAGTATTTT. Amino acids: CASSLRGQGLGTDTQYF. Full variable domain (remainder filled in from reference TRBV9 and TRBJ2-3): DSGVTQTPKHLITATGQRVTLRCSPRSGDLSVYWYQQSLDQGLQFLIQYYNGEERAKGNILERFSAQQFPDLHSELNLSSLELGDSALYFCASSLRGQGLGTDTQYFGPGTRLTVL.

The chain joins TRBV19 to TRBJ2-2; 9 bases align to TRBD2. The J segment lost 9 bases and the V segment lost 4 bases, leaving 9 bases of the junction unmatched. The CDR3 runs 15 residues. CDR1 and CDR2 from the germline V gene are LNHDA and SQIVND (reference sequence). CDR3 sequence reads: CASSTSGGMLRELFF. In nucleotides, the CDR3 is TGTGCCAGTAGTACCAGCGGGGGGATGTTGAGGGAGCTGTTTTTT.

CDR3 in amino acids: CAITRQGATEAFF. The CDR3 DNA follows: TGTGCCATCACTCGACAGGGCGCGACTGAAGCTTTCTTT. This sequence joins TRBV10-3 and TRBJ1-1, with 7 positions matching TRBD1. The CDR3 totals 13 residues. Trimming took 7 bases from V and 5 from J; bases not matched to a gene: 7. Germline lookup yields CDR1 ENHRY and CDR2 SYGVKD.

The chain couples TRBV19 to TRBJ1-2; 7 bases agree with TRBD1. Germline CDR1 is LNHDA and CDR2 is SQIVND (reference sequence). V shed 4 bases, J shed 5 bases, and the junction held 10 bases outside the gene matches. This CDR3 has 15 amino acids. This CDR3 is CASSRAQGILYGYTF. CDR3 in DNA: TGTGCCAGTAGTAGGGCACAGGGGATTTTATATGGCTACACCTTC.

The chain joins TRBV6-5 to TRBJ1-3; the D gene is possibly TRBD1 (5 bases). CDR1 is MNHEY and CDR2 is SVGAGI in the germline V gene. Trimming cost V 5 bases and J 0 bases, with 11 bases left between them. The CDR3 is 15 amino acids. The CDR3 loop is CASSPRQLSGNTIYF. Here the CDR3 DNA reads TGTGCCAGCAGTCCCCGACAGCTCTCTGGAAACACCATATATTTT.

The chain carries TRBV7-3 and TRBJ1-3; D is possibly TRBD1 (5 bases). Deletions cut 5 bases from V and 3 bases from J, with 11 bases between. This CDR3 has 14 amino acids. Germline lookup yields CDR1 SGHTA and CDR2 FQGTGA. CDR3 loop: CASSADSSGNTIYF. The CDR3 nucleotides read TGTGCCAGCAGCGCTGACAGTAGTGGAAACACCATATATTTT.

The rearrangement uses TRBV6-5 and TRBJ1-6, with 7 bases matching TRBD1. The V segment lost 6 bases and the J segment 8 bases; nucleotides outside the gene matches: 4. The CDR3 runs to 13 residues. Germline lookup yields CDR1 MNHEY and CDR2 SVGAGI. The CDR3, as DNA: TGTGCCAGCAGGGGCCAGGGGGATTCACCCCTCCACTTT. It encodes CASRGQGDSPLHF.